Listed below are T cell receptor beta chains from one sample, sequenced in a study of blood T cell repertoires in COVID-19. Clones were sequenced by immunoSEQ multiplex PCR, and TCRdb holds only the in-frame ones, with some missing. The sample gives about 90,000 clones, more than 80% of which show up once; around an eighth is in the top ten. Sequenced material: peripheral blood. The receptors were sampled from a human donor in a cohort sampled during active COVID-19. Both conserved end residues are part of each CDR3. A D gene is named only where the DNA matches it firmly. Clone size is stated in some rows and not others, as once, few, many or a class when expanded.

j_call: TRBJ1-6; cdr3_length: 14; clone_size: few; d_call: -; v_call: TRBV5-1; cdr3_aa: CASSLEGQNSPLHF; cdr3_nt: TGCGCCAGCAGCTTGGAAGGACAAAATTCACCCCTCCACTTT
j_call: TRBJ1-2; cdr3_length: 13; clone_size: -; d_call: TRBD1; v_call: TRBV7-3; cdr3_aa: CASSPGQGSGYTF; cdr3_nt: TGTGCCAGCAGCCCAGGACAGGGGAGTGGCTACACCTTC
j_call: TRBJ1-6; cdr3_length: 16; clone_size: -; d_call: -; v_call: TRBV7-8; cdr3_aa: CASSLQLIRRNSPLHF; cdr3_nt: TGTGCCAGCAGCTTACAACTTATTCGGCGGAATTCACCCCTCCACTTT
j_call: TRBJ2-2; cdr3_length: 14; clone_size: -; d_call: -; v_call: TRBV7-3; cdr3_aa: CASSLIFGSGELFF; cdr3_nt: TGTGCCAGCAGCTTAATATTCGGGTCCGGGGAGCTGTTTTTT
j_call: TRBJ1-1; cdr3_length: 15; clone_size: -; d_call: -; v_call: TRBV5-4; cdr3_aa: CASSPKPRLEGEAFF; cdr3_nt: TGTGCCAGCAGCCCGAAACCACGACTAGAGGGTGAAGCTTTCTTT
j_call: TRBJ1-1; cdr3_length: 15; clone_size: -; d_call: TRBD1; v_call: TRBV3-1/TRBV3-2; cdr3_aa: CASSQSRGSLAEAFF; cdr3_nt: TGTGCCAGCAGCCAATCCAGGGGGTCCCTAGCTGAAGCTTTCTTT
j_call: TRBJ2-2; cdr3_length: 16; clone_size: -; d_call: TRBD1; v_call: TRBV9; cdr3_aa: CASSVTGQGWAGELFF; cdr3_nt: TGTGCCAGCAGCGTAACGGGACAGGGATGGGCCGGGGAGCTGTTTTTT
j_call: TRBJ2-3; cdr3_length: 15; clone_size: -; d_call: TRBD1; v_call: TRBV5-4; cdr3_aa: CASSLVTGDTDTQYF; cdr3_nt: TGTGCCAGCAGCTTGGTGACAGGGGACACAGATACGCAGTATTTT
j_call: TRBJ2-1; cdr3_length: 15; clone_size: -; d_call: TRBD2; v_call: TRBV7-8; cdr3_aa: CASSPWLAGGGEQFF; cdr3_nt: TGTGCCAGCAGCCCCTGGTTAGCGGGGGGGGGTGAGCAGTTCTTC
j_call: TRBJ2-1; cdr3_length: 16; clone_size: -; d_call: TRBD2; v_call: TRBV5-1; cdr3_aa: CASSLASGGYYNEQFF; cdr3_nt: TGCGCCAGCAGCTTGGCTAGCGGGGGATACTACAATGAGCAGTTCTTC
j_call: TRBJ1-2; cdr3_length: 13; clone_size: -; d_call: TRBD1; v_call: TRBV24-1; cdr3_aa: CATSTGGFYGYTF; cdr3_nt: TGTGCCACCAGTACAGGGGGCTTCTATGGCTACACCTTC
j_call: TRBJ2-1; cdr3_length: 18; clone_size: once; d_call: -; v_call: TRBV24-1; cdr3_aa: CATSDSDRPFSSYNEQFF; cdr3_nt: TGTGCCACCAGTGATTCCGACAGGCCGTTTAGCTCCTACAATGAGCAGTTCTTC
j_call: TRBJ2-7; cdr3_length: 15; clone_size: once; d_call: -; v_call: TRBV7-2; cdr3_aa: CASSLGASWSGQQYF; cdr3_nt: TGTGCCAGCAGCTTAGGGGCTAGCTGGAGCGGGCAGCAGTACTTC
j_call: TRBJ2-5; cdr3_length: 15; clone_size: -; d_call: -; v_call: TRBV5-4; cdr3_aa: CASSPALGGMETQYF; cdr3_nt: TGTGCCAGCAGCCCCGCGTTAGGGGGTATGGAGACCCAGTACTTC
j_call: TRBJ1-2; cdr3_length: 16; clone_size: -; d_call: -; v_call: TRBV5-1; cdr3_aa: CASSLGEVGAMDGYTF; cdr3_nt: TGCGCCAGCAGCTTGGGGGAGGTGGGAGCCATGGATGGCTACACCTTC
j_call: TRBJ1-3; cdr3_length: 15; clone_size: -; d_call: TRBD1; v_call: TRBV7-9; cdr3_aa: CASSPGTGVGNTIYF; cdr3_nt: TGTGCCAGCAGCCCCGGGACAGGGGTTGGAAACACCATATATTTT
j_call: TRBJ1-6; cdr3_length: 15; clone_size: -; d_call: -; v_call: TRBV27; cdr3_aa: CASSLGGVGNSPLHF; cdr3_nt: TGTGCCAGCAGTTTAGGAGGGGTCGGGAATTCACCCCTCCACTTT
j_call: TRBJ2-1; cdr3_length: 15; clone_size: -; d_call: TRBD2; v_call: TRBV5-1; cdr3_aa: CASRRTSGGENEQFF; cdr3_nt: TGCGCCAGCAGGAGGACTAGCGGGGGGGAGAATGAGCAGTTCTTC
j_call: TRBJ1-2; cdr3_length: 14; clone_size: -; d_call: -; v_call: TRBV7-3; cdr3_aa: CASSLRRAHYGYTF; cdr3_nt: TGTGCCAGCAGCTTAAGGAGAGCTCACTATGGCTACACCTTC
j_call: TRBJ1-5; cdr3_length: 14; clone_size: few; d_call: -; v_call: TRBV4-2; cdr3_aa: CASSESGGNQPQHF; cdr3_nt: TGTGCCAGCAGTGAGTCCGGGGGCAATCAGCCCCAGCATTTT
j_call: TRBJ2-3; cdr3_length: 19; clone_size: -; d_call: TRBD2; v_call: TRBV3-1/TRBV3-2; cdr3_aa: CASSPTREPAGGYTDTQYF; cdr3_nt: TGTGCCAGCAGCCCCACCAGGGAACCGGCGGGGGGCTACACAGATACGCAGTATTTT
j_call: TRBJ1-1; cdr3_length: 15; clone_size: -; d_call: -; v_call: TRBV6-5; cdr3_aa: CASSYSQVTNTEAFF; cdr3_nt: TGTGCCAGCAGTTACTCGCAGGTAACGAACACTGAAGCTTTCTTT
j_call: TRBJ1-6; cdr3_length: 11; clone_size: -; d_call: -; v_call: TRBV7-2; cdr3_aa: CASSLGQELNF; cdr3_nt: TGTGCCAGCAGCTTAGGACAGGAGCTTAACTTT
j_call: TRBJ1-5; cdr3_length: 13; clone_size: -; d_call: -; v_call: TRBV6-6; cdr3_aa: CASSLTRNQPQHF; cdr3_nt: TGTGCCAGCAGCTTAACGAGGAATCAGCCCCAGCATTTT
j_call: TRBJ2-2; cdr3_length: 18; clone_size: -; d_call: -; v_call: TRBV7-6; cdr3_aa: CASSSPLGDKGTTGELFF; cdr3_nt: TGTGCCAGCAGCTCTCCTCTCGGGGACAAGGGTACGACCGGGGAGCTGTTTTTT
j_call: TRBJ1-1; cdr3_length: 13; clone_size: -; d_call: -; v_call: TRBV5-1; cdr3_aa: CASSHTRVTEAFF; cdr3_nt: TGCGCCAGCAGCCATACCAGGGTGACTGAAGCTTTCTTT
j_call: TRBJ2-5; cdr3_length: 14; clone_size: -; d_call: TRBD2; v_call: TRBV9; cdr3_aa: CASSVRTSAETQYF; cdr3_nt: TGTGCCAGCAGCGTTAGGACTAGCGCTGAGACCCAGTACTTC
j_call: TRBJ2-1; cdr3_length: 16; clone_size: -; d_call: TRBD2; v_call: TRBV20-1; cdr3_aa: CSASFKRGSLVDEQFF; cdr3_nt: TGCAGTGCTAGTTTCAAGCGGGGAAGTCTGGTCGATGAGCAGTTCTTC
j_call: TRBJ1-2; cdr3_length: 13; clone_size: -; d_call: -; v_call: TRBV4-1; cdr3_aa: CASSPGQRIGYTF; cdr3_nt: TGCGCCAGCAGCCCAGGACAGCGTATCGGCTACACCTTC
j_call: TRBJ2-5; cdr3_length: 13; clone_size: -; d_call: -; v_call: TRBV5-1; cdr3_aa: CASSLPASGTQYF; cdr3_nt: TGCGCCAGCAGCTTGCCCGCTTCCGGGACCCAGTACTTC
j_call: TRBJ1-2; cdr3_length: 15; clone_size: few; d_call: -; v_call: TRBV14; cdr3_aa: CASSQSMTSGDGYTF; cdr3_nt: TGTGCCAGCAGCCAGTCGATGACCTCAGGGGATGGCTACACCTTC
j_call: TRBJ1-1; cdr3_length: 15; clone_size: once; d_call: -; v_call: TRBV21-1; cdr3_aa: CASSIWTEMNTEAFF; cdr3_nt: TGTGCCAGCAGCATATGGACAGAAATGAACACTGAAGCTTTCTTT
j_call: TRBJ2-1; cdr3_length: 15; clone_size: -; d_call: -; v_call: TRBV7-6; cdr3_aa: CASSGRTRGHNEQFF; cdr3_nt: TGTGCCAGCAGCGGACGGACAAGGGGTCACAATGAGCAGTTCTTC
j_call: TRBJ1-2; cdr3_length: 12; clone_size: -; d_call: -; v_call: TRBV9; cdr3_aa: CASAEDNYGYTF; cdr3_nt: TGTGCCTCGGCGGAGGATAACTATGGCTACACCTTC
j_call: TRBJ2-5; cdr3_length: 14; clone_size: -; d_call: TRBD1; v_call: TRBV30; cdr3_aa: CAWGTGTGGETQYF; cdr3_nt: TGTGCCTGGGGTACCGGGACAGGGGGAGAGACCCAGTACTTC
j_call: TRBJ1-3; cdr3_length: 16; clone_size: once; d_call: TRBD1; v_call: TRBV6-5; cdr3_aa: CASSYTGGISGNTIYF; cdr3_nt: TGTGCCAGCAGTTATACAGGGGGAATCTCTGGAAACACCATATATTTT
j_call: TRBJ2-7; cdr3_length: 13; clone_size: -; d_call: -; v_call: TRBV6-2/TRBV6-3; cdr3_aa: CASSRTAPYEQYF; cdr3_nt: TGTGCCAGCAGCCGGACTGCCCCCTACGAGCAGTACTTC
j_call: TRBJ1-1; cdr3_length: 12; clone_size: -; d_call: -; v_call: TRBV18; cdr3_aa: CASSPLITEAFF; cdr3_nt: TGTGCCAGCTCACCACTTATCACTGAAGCTTTCTTT
j_call: TRBJ2-7; cdr3_length: 12; clone_size: -; d_call: -; v_call: TRBV2; cdr3_aa: CASSEWPYEQYF; cdr3_nt: TGTGCCAGCAGTGAATGGCCCTACGAGCAGTACTTC
j_call: TRBJ2-3; cdr3_length: 13; clone_size: -; d_call: TRBD1; v_call: TRBV2; cdr3_aa: CAISGQGTDTQYF; cdr3_nt: TGTGCCATTTCTGGACAGGGGACAGATACGCAGTATTTT
j_call: TRBJ2-5; cdr3_length: 17; clone_size: -; d_call: TRBD1; v_call: TRBV24-1; cdr3_aa: CATSDLSQGAEQETQYF; cdr3_nt: TGTGCCACCAGTGATCTTTCACAGGGGGCTGAGCAAGAGACCCAGTACTTC
j_call: TRBJ1-4; cdr3_length: 13; clone_size: -; d_call: TRBD1; v_call: TRBV19; cdr3_aa: CASSDRGLEKLFF; cdr3_nt: TGTGCCAGCTCAGACAGGGGGCTTGAAAAACTGTTTTTT
j_call: TRBJ1-6; cdr3_length: 18; clone_size: -; d_call: TRBD1; v_call: TRBV5-1; cdr3_aa: CASSQSTGTGGWNSPLHF; cdr3_nt: TGCGCCAGCAGCCAGAGCACCGGGACAGGGGGTTGGAATTCACCCCTCCACTTT
j_call: TRBJ1-2; cdr3_length: 13; clone_size: -; d_call: TRBD1; v_call: TRBV28; cdr3_aa: CASSLDRVGGYTF; cdr3_nt: TGTGCCAGCAGTCTCGACAGGGTGGGGGGCTACACCTTC
j_call: TRBJ2-3; cdr3_length: 15; clone_size: -; d_call: TRBD2; v_call: TRBV18; cdr3_aa: CASSRTSGGTDTQYF; cdr3_nt: TGTGCCAGCTCACGAACTAGCGGGGGGACAGATACGCAGTATTTT
j_call: TRBJ1-5; cdr3_length: 15; clone_size: -; d_call: -; v_call: TRBV6-5; cdr3_aa: CASSSPGQPNQPQHF; cdr3_nt: TGTGCCAGCAGTTCCCCGGGACAACCAAATCAGCCCCAGCATTTT
j_call: TRBJ2-5; cdr3_length: 13; clone_size: -; d_call: -; v_call: TRBV5-4; cdr3_aa: CASSPDYQETQYF; cdr3_nt: TGTGCCAGCAGCCCCGACTACCAAGAGACCCAGTACTTC
j_call: TRBJ1-1; cdr3_length: 13; clone_size: -; d_call: -; v_call: TRBV2; cdr3_aa: CASRREGKTEAFF; cdr3_nt: TGTGCCAGCCGAAGGGAGGGAAAAACTGAAGCTTTCTTT
j_call: TRBJ1-6; cdr3_length: 14; clone_size: -; d_call: -; v_call: TRBV7-2; cdr3_aa: CASSLALAESPLHF; cdr3_nt: TGTGCCAGCAGCTTAGCGCTGGCAGAATCACCCCTCCACTTT
j_call: TRBJ1-2; cdr3_length: 15; clone_size: -; d_call: -; v_call: TRBV6-5; cdr3_aa: CASSLNGPGDYGYTF; cdr3_nt: TGTGCCAGCAGTTTAAACGGCCCGGGTGACTATGGCTACACCTTC
j_call: TRBJ2-4; cdr3_length: 13; clone_size: -; d_call: -; v_call: TRBV7-2; cdr3_aa: CASSLGIETIQYF; cdr3_nt: TGTGCCAGCAGCTTAGGAATAGAAACCATTCAGTACTTC
j_call: TRBJ1-2; cdr3_length: 14; clone_size: -; d_call: -; v_call: TRBV7-8; cdr3_aa: CASSVLQVNYGYTF; cdr3_nt: TGTGCCAGCAGCGTACTCCAGGTTAACTATGGCTACACCTTC
j_call: TRBJ1-6; cdr3_length: 14; clone_size: -; d_call: -; v_call: TRBV30; cdr3_aa: CAWSVLRVGSPLHF; cdr3_nt: TGTGCCTGGAGTGTACTGAGGGTGGGGTCACCCCTCCACTTT
j_call: TRBJ1-1; cdr3_length: 13; clone_size: -; d_call: -; v_call: TRBV6-6; cdr3_aa: CASSKYSNTEAFF; cdr3_nt: TGTGCCAGCAGTAAATATTCGAACACTGAAGCTTTCTTT
j_call: TRBJ2-1; cdr3_length: 15; clone_size: -; d_call: -; v_call: TRBV7-2; cdr3_aa: CASSSTASSYNEQFF; cdr3_nt: TGTGCCAGCAGCTCTACCGCGAGCTCCTACAATGAGCAGTTCTTC
j_call: TRBJ1-6; cdr3_length: 12; clone_size: -; d_call: -; v_call: TRBV6-5; cdr3_aa: CASSYPGSPLHF; cdr3_nt: TGTGCCAGCAGTTACCCGGGTTCACCCCTCCACTTT
j_call: TRBJ2-7; cdr3_length: 17; clone_size: -; d_call: TRBD2; v_call: TRBV4-3; cdr3_aa: CASSQEASGDPFYEQYF; cdr3_nt: TGCGCCAGCAGCCAAGAGGCGAGCGGGGATCCCTTCTACGAGCAGTACTTC
j_call: TRBJ2-2; cdr3_length: 17; clone_size: -; d_call: -; v_call: TRBV7-3; cdr3_aa: CASSLTWAPANTGELFF; cdr3_nt: TGTGCCAGCAGCTTAACGTGGGCACCCGCGAACACCGGGGAGCTGTTTTTT
j_call: TRBJ1-1; cdr3_length: 14; clone_size: -; d_call: -; v_call: TRBV21-1; cdr3_aa: CASSSRTGWTEAFF; cdr3_nt: TGTGCCAGCAGCTCAAGGACAGGGTGGACTGAAGCTTTCTTT
j_call: TRBJ2-1; cdr3_length: 15; clone_size: -; d_call: TRBD2; v_call: TRBV2; cdr3_aa: CASKLGLAGGREQFF; cdr3_nt: TGTGCCAGCAAATTGGGACTAGCGGGGGGGCGTGAGCAGTTCTTC